This T cell receptor (beta chain) was sequenced for a study of T cell responses to AZD1222 COVID-19 vaccine. Study conclusions and caveats: Dominant at 160-218 and 743-854, vaccine-associated CD4 TCRs also spanned spike.

Trimming pared 6 bases from V and 0 bases from J, leaving 21 bases between. The CDR3 runs 18 residues. Germline V gives CDR1 SQVTM, CDR2 ANQGSEA. About this clone: Its antigen is unidentified.

Assay used: immunoSEQ multiplex PCR; TCRdb lists only in-frame clones, some missing. The sample lists approximately 190,000 clones; around 94% were seen once. The chain combines TRBV29-1 with TRBJ2-6, with D possibly matching TRBD1 (6 bases). The sequencing here drew on peripheral blood, taken 28 days after the second dose of the MenACWY control vaccine. The sequence derives from an adult who received the MenACWY meningococcal vaccine as a control. The CDR3 coding sequence is TGCAGCGTCGCCCATCCGGGACAACTCATCTCTGGGGCCAACGTCCTGACTTTC. Amino acid sequence: CSVAHPGQLISGANVLTF.